Listed below are T cell receptor beta chains from one sample, sequenced in a study of CD8+ T cells in alopecia areata. Measured with immunoSEQ multiplex PCR; TCRdb has only the in-frame clones, and not every one. The repertoire holds 140,000 to 150,000 clones, with roughly 64% as singletons. The source material was CD4+ T cells sorted from blood, sampled at week 0. Receptors were obtained from a human donor with alopecia areata. Both conserved end residues are part of each CDR3. Fields, in order: CDR3 protein, CDR3 DNA, V gene, CDR3 length, J gene, clone size, D gene. D genes are given only for firm matches. Size is stated for part of the rows, as once, few or many counts, or as a class when the clone is expanded.

cdr3_aa: CAYSVQAGNQPQHF
cdr3_nt: TGTGCCTATAGCGTCCAAGCCGGTAATCAGCCCCAGCATTTT
v_call: TRBV30
cdr3_length: 14
j_call: TRBJ1-5
clone_size: NA
d_call: NA

cdr3_aa: CAISAERGGTSEQFF
cdr3_nt: TGTGCCATCAGTGCTGAGCGGGGGGGGACGTCAGAGCAGTTCTTC
v_call: TRBV10-3
cdr3_length: 15
j_call: TRBJ2-1
clone_size: few
d_call: TRBD2

cdr3_aa: CSVDYGVTGELFF
cdr3_nt: TGCAGCGTTGATTATGGGGTTACCGGGGAGCTGTTTTTT
v_call: TRBV29-1
cdr3_length: 13
j_call: TRBJ2-2
clone_size: NA
d_call: NA

cdr3_aa: CASSLGGTGSSGANVLTF
cdr3_nt: TGTGCCAGCAGCTTAGGAGGGACCGGCTCCTCTGGGGCCAACGTCCTGACTTTC
v_call: TRBV7-9
cdr3_length: 18
j_call: TRBJ2-6
clone_size: NA
d_call: NA

cdr3_aa: CASSTSELDPKLESLHF
cdr3_nt: TGTGCCAGCAGCACTTCCGAGTTGGACCCCAAGCTGGAGTCCCTCCACTTT
v_call: TRBV21-1
cdr3_length: 17
j_call: TRBJ1-6
clone_size: many
d_call: NA

cdr3_aa: CSVLGGDRYFNYGYTF
cdr3_nt: TGCAGCGTTCTCGGGGGTGACCGGTACTTTAACTATGGCTACACCTTC
v_call: TRBV29-1
cdr3_length: 16
j_call: TRBJ1-2
clone_size: NA
d_call: NA

cdr3_aa: CASRLPTGHEQFF
cdr3_nt: TGTGCCAGCAGGTTACCGACAGGCCACGAGCAGTTCTTC
v_call: TRBV11-3
cdr3_length: 13
j_call: TRBJ2-1
clone_size: NA
d_call: NA

cdr3_aa: CASSKGGPRGYGYTF
cdr3_nt: TGTGCCAGCAGTAAGGGGGGTCCTCGAGGGTATGGCTACACCTTC
v_call: TRBV6-5
cdr3_length: 15
j_call: TRBJ1-2
clone_size: NA
d_call: NA

cdr3_aa: CASSLGQGNYNEQFF
cdr3_nt: TGTGCCAGCAGCTTGGGACAGGGGAACTACAATGAGCAGTTCTTC
v_call: TRBV7-2
cdr3_length: 15
j_call: TRBJ2-1
clone_size: few
d_call: TRBD1

cdr3_aa: CAWSVGGSPNYGYTF
cdr3_nt: TGTGCCTGGAGTGTAGGCGGCAGTCCTAACTATGGCTACACCTTC
v_call: TRBV30
cdr3_length: 15
j_call: TRBJ1-2
clone_size: NA
d_call: NA

cdr3_aa: CASSSGQLGDYGYTF
cdr3_nt: TGTGCCAGCAGCTCGGGACAACTGGGGGATTATGGCTACACCTTC
v_call: TRBV7-2
cdr3_length: 15
j_call: TRBJ1-2
clone_size: few
d_call: NA

cdr3_aa: CASSLGADTQYF
cdr3_nt: TGTGCCAGCAGCTTGGGCGCAGATACGCAGTATTTT
v_call: TRBV5-4
cdr3_length: 12
j_call: TRBJ2-3
clone_size: NA
d_call: NA

cdr3_aa: CASSIQDSYEQYF
cdr3_nt: TGTGCCAGCAGTATACAGGACTCCTACGAGCAGTACTTC
v_call: TRBV2
cdr3_length: 13
j_call: TRBJ2-7
clone_size: NA
d_call: NA

cdr3_aa: CASTSPGGETQYF
cdr3_nt: TGTGCCAGCACCTCTCCGGGGGGAGAGACCCAGTACTTC
v_call: TRBV6-5
cdr3_length: 13
j_call: TRBJ2-5
clone_size: once
d_call: TRBD2

cdr3_aa: CASSPWDRVAEQYF
cdr3_nt: TGTGCCAGCTCACCCTGGGACAGAGTTGCCGAGCAGTACTTC
v_call: TRBV18
cdr3_length: 14
j_call: TRBJ2-7
clone_size: NA
d_call: TRBD1

cdr3_aa: CSVEDPPGNEKLFF
cdr3_nt: TGCAGCGTTGAAGATCCTCCGGGGAATGAAAAACTGTTTTTT
v_call: TRBV29-1
cdr3_length: 14
j_call: TRBJ1-4
clone_size: NA
d_call: NA

cdr3_aa: CASSPVKALTDTQYF
cdr3_nt: TGTGCCAGCAGCCCCGTGAAGGCCCTCACAGATACGCAGTATTTT
v_call: TRBV7-9
cdr3_length: 15
j_call: TRBJ2-3
clone_size: NA
d_call: NA

cdr3_aa: CASSPREATEAFF
cdr3_nt: TGTGCCAGTAGTCCCAGGGAGGCCACTGAAGCTTTCTTT
v_call: TRBV19
cdr3_length: 13
j_call: TRBJ1-1
clone_size: NA
d_call: NA

cdr3_aa: CASSLVEGLKNIQYF
cdr3_nt: TGCGCCAGCAGCTTGGTGGAGGGGCTCAAAAACATTCAGTACTTC
v_call: TRBV5-1
cdr3_length: 15
j_call: TRBJ2-4
clone_size: NA
d_call: NA

cdr3_aa: CASSLLDSNYNEQFF
cdr3_nt: TGCGCCAGCAGCTTGTTGGACTCCAACTACAATGAGCAGTTCTTC
v_call: TRBV5-1
cdr3_length: 15
j_call: TRBJ2-1
clone_size: NA
d_call: NA

cdr3_aa: CASSELQASPLHF
cdr3_nt: TGTGCCAGCAGTGAATTACAGGCTTCACCCCTCCACTTT
v_call: TRBV25-1
cdr3_length: 13
j_call: TRBJ1-6
clone_size: NA
d_call: NA

cdr3_aa: CASRLAANTDTQYF
cdr3_nt: TGCGCCAGCCGACTAGCGGCGAACACAGATACGCAGTATTTT
v_call: TRBV5-1
cdr3_length: 14
j_call: TRBJ2-3
clone_size: NA
d_call: TRBD2

cdr3_aa: CASSQGEGNSPLHF
cdr3_nt: TGTGCCAGCTCACAGGGGGAAGGTAATTCACCCCTCCACTTT
v_call: TRBV18
cdr3_length: 14
j_call: TRBJ1-6
clone_size: NA
d_call: NA

cdr3_aa: CASSLSVSLRGTEAFF
cdr3_nt: TGTGCCAGCAGTTTATCAGTCAGCCTTAGGGGGACTGAAGCTTTCTTT
v_call: TRBV27
cdr3_length: 16
j_call: TRBJ1-1
clone_size: NA
d_call: NA

cdr3_aa: CASSSRGDDRELFF
cdr3_nt: TGCGCCAGCTCGTCTCGGGGGGACGATAGGGAGCTGTTTTTT
v_call: TRBV5-1
cdr3_length: 14
j_call: TRBJ2-2
clone_size: NA
d_call: TRBD2

cdr3_aa: CASSKQAALLGETQYF
cdr3_nt: TGTGCCAGCAGCAAACAGGCGGCTTTATTAGGAGAGACCCAGTACTTC
v_call: TRBV21-1
cdr3_length: 16
j_call: TRBJ2-5
clone_size: NA
d_call: NA

cdr3_aa: CASSLAGEAYEQYF
cdr3_nt: TGTGCCAGCAGCTTGGCCGGGGAAGCCTACGAGCAGTACTTC
v_call: TRBV5-5
cdr3_length: 14
j_call: TRBJ2-7
clone_size: NA
d_call: NA

cdr3_aa: CAWSVGDTEAFF
cdr3_nt: TGTGCCTGGAGTGTTGGGGACACTGAAGCTTTCTTT
v_call: TRBV30
cdr3_length: 12
j_call: TRBJ1-1
clone_size: NA
d_call: NA

cdr3_aa: CAVGPAGGDTGELFF
cdr3_nt: TGTGCCGTAGGGCCGGCAGGGGGTGACACCGGGGAGCTGTTTTTT
v_call: TRBV25-1
cdr3_length: 15
j_call: TRBJ2-2
clone_size: NA
d_call: TRBD1

cdr3_aa: CASSLSSYEQYF
cdr3_nt: TGTGCCAGCAGCTTAAGCTCCTACGAGCAGTACTTC
v_call: TRBV7-2
cdr3_length: 12
j_call: TRBJ2-7
clone_size: many
d_call: NA

cdr3_aa: CASSAITRQGWDYGYTF
cdr3_nt: TGTGCCAGCAGTGCCATAACACGACAGGGATGGGACTATGGCTACACCTTC
v_call: TRBV25-1
cdr3_length: 17
j_call: TRBJ1-2
clone_size: few
d_call: TRBD1

cdr3_aa: CASSLGGPNTEAFF
cdr3_nt: TGTGCCAGCAGCTTAGGGGGTCCGAACACTGAAGCTTTCTTT
v_call: TRBV13
cdr3_length: 14
j_call: TRBJ1-1
clone_size: NA
d_call: NA

cdr3_aa: CASSAGFTEAFF
cdr3_nt: TGTGCCAGCTCGGCAGGGTTCACTGAAGCTTTCTTT
v_call: TRBV18
cdr3_length: 12
j_call: TRBJ1-1
clone_size: few
d_call: NA

cdr3_aa: CASQGSLDYGYTF
cdr3_nt: TGTGCCTCGCAGGGCTCTCTAGACTATGGCTACACCTTC
v_call: TRBV30
cdr3_length: 13
j_call: TRBJ1-2
clone_size: NA
d_call: NA

cdr3_aa: CASSPGDYSYEQYF
cdr3_nt: TGTGCCAGCAGCCCCGGGGACTACTCCTACGAGCAGTACTTC
v_call: TRBV4-2
cdr3_length: 14
j_call: TRBJ2-7
clone_size: NA
d_call: TRBD2

cdr3_aa: CASSSGTSGGWDTQYF
cdr3_nt: TGTGCCAGCAGCTCTGGGACTAGCGGGGGTTGGGATACGCAGTATTTT
v_call: TRBV5-4
cdr3_length: 16
j_call: TRBJ2-3
clone_size: few
d_call: TRBD2

cdr3_aa: CASSPGLAGGFYNEQFF
cdr3_nt: TGCGCCAGCAGCCCAGGACTAGCGGGGGGTTTCTACAATGAGCAGTTCTTC
v_call: TRBV5-1
cdr3_length: 17
j_call: TRBJ2-1
clone_size: NA
d_call: TRBD2

cdr3_aa: CASSQGRTSGGAVEQFF
cdr3_nt: TGCGCCAGCAGCCAAGGCCGGACTAGCGGGGGGGCGGTTGAGCAGTTCTTC
v_call: TRBV4-3
cdr3_length: 17
j_call: TRBJ2-1
clone_size: NA
d_call: TRBD2

cdr3_aa: CASSTDRGFSYNEQFF
cdr3_nt: TGTGCCAGCAGCACCGACAGGGGCTTCTCCTACAATGAGCAGTTCTTC
v_call: TRBV7-2
cdr3_length: 16
j_call: TRBJ2-1
clone_size: once
d_call: TRBD1

cdr3_aa: CASSLAGLQETQYF
cdr3_nt: TGTGCCAGCAGCTTAGCGGGACTGCAAGAGACCCAGTACTTC
v_call: TRBV7-9
cdr3_length: 14
j_call: TRBJ2-5
clone_size: NA
d_call: NA

cdr3_aa: CASSGAGGPYNEQFF
cdr3_nt: TGTGCCAGCAGTGGCGCAGGGGGCCCCTACAATGAGCAGTTCTTC
v_call: TRBV2
cdr3_length: 15
j_call: TRBJ2-1
clone_size: NA
d_call: TRBD1

cdr3_aa: CASSARGVVHGGYTF
cdr3_nt: TGTGCCAGCAGCGCCCGCGGTGTGGTTCATGGAGGCTACACCTTC
v_call: TRBV5-6
cdr3_length: 15
j_call: TRBJ1-2
clone_size: NA
d_call: NA

cdr3_aa: CASSLRGAPREQYF
cdr3_nt: TGCGCCAGCAGCTTACGGGGCGCCCCGAGGGAGCAGTACTTC
v_call: TRBV5-1
cdr3_length: 14
j_call: TRBJ2-7
clone_size: once
d_call: NA

cdr3_aa: CASSPWTSGGLGEQFF
cdr3_nt: TGCGCCAGCAGCCCCTGGACTAGCGGGGGCTTAGGTGAGCAGTTCTTC
v_call: TRBV5-1
cdr3_length: 16
j_call: TRBJ2-1
clone_size: few
d_call: TRBD2

cdr3_aa: CASTGEGAGGLKTNVLTF
cdr3_nt: TGTGCCAGCACCGGGGAAGGGGCAGGGGGCCTTAAGACCAACGTCCTGACTTTC
v_call: TRBV21-1
cdr3_length: 18
j_call: TRBJ2-6
clone_size: NA
d_call: NA

cdr3_aa: CASSQGQPNSPLHF
cdr3_nt: TGCGCCAGCAGCCAGGGACAGCCGAATTCACCCCTCCACTTT
v_call: TRBV5-1
cdr3_length: 14
j_call: TRBJ1-6
clone_size: NA
d_call: TRBD1

cdr3_aa: CAWNWGTEANYGYTF
cdr3_nt: TGTGCCTGGAATTGGGGGACAGAAGCTAACTATGGCTACACCTTC
v_call: TRBV30
cdr3_length: 15
j_call: TRBJ1-2
clone_size: once
d_call: TRBD1

cdr3_aa: CASSPTRGTGELFF
cdr3_nt: TGTGCCAGCAGCCCCACGAGGGGAACCGGGGAGCTGTTTTTT
v_call: TRBV7-2
cdr3_length: 14
j_call: TRBJ2-2
clone_size: NA
d_call: NA